These 28 T cell receptor beta chains originate from one sample sequenced in a study of Ad26.COV2.S vaccination and SARS-CoV-2 variants. Documented treatment: about 20 received Ad26.COV2.S at low or high dose, single or two shots; 5 received placebo; per-sample allocation not given. Sampling was performed 63 days after the first vaccine or placebo injection. Sequencing used immunoSEQ multiplex PCR; TCRdb keeps in-frame clones, though not all of them. This sample has hundreds of thousands of clones, with approximately 86% found just once. The sequencing used peripheral blood, collected in a trial of Ad26.COV2.S vaccine versus placebo. Receptor source: a person aged 18-60 years who received the Ad26.COV2.S COVID-19 vaccine or a placebo.

The chain employs TRBV7-9 and TRBJ1-4; D remains ambiguous. The CDR3 length is 14 residues. V was trimmed by 7 bases and J by 7 bases, leaving 16 bases between them. Germline V CDR1 and CDR2: SEHNR, FQNEAQ (reference sequence). CDR3 DNA sequence: TGTGCCAGCACCATAGCGGCAGATACTGAAAAACTGTTTTTT. Translating it yields CASTIAADTEKLFF. Looking up the rest from reference TRBV7-9 and TRBJ1-4 gives the full variable domain: DTGVSQNPRHKITKRGQNVTFRCDPISEHNRLYWYRQTLGQGPEFLTYFQNEAQLEKSRLLSDRFSAERPKGSFSTLEIQRTEQGDSAMYLCASTIAADTEKLFFGSGTQLSVL.

The CDR3 loop reads CASSYSSGSLGELFF. In DNA form, the CDR3 reads TGTGCCAGCAGTTACTCTTCCGGGAGTTTGGGGGAGCTGTTTTTT. This chain connects TRBV6-5 to TRBJ2-2, with a weak D call TRBD2 (6 bases). Looked up from germline, CDR1 is MNHEY and CDR2 is SVGAGI. The CDR3 runs to 15 residues. V was pared by 0 bases and J by 8 bases, with 13 bases between.

The J gene is TRBJ1-1, the V gene TRBV12-5, with D maybe TRBD1 (6 bases). Germline V gene data show CDR1 as LGHNT and CDR2 as FRNRAP. CDR3 size: 12 residues. The V end was cut by 6 bases, the J end by 4 bases, with 9 bases between. The CDR3 DNA is TGTGCTAGTGGACTGGACAGCACTGAAGCTTTCTTT. Residues: CASGLDSTEAFF.

Of note for this clone: This may be a read error, as it is one base from a much larger clone. Other nucleotide sequences from this sample produce the same CDR3. The chain combines TRBV7-2 with TRBJ2-2; no definite D call. Between the trimmed V and J ends, which lost 3 bases and 1 base, there was a span of 3 bases. This CDR3 comprises 13 residues. In germline, CDR1 is SGHTA, CDR2 FQGNSA. The CDR3 loop reads CASSLGNTGELFF. Written as DNA, the CDR3 is TGTGCCAGCAGCTTGGGGAACACCGGGGAGCTGTTTTTT. Together with reference TRBV7-2 and TRBJ2-2, the CDR3 gives the full variable domain: GAGVSQSPSNKVTEKGKDVELRCDPISGHTALYWYRQSLGQGLEFLIYFQGNSAPDKSGLPSDRFSAERTGGSVSTLTIQRTQQEDSAVYLCASSLGNTGELFFGEGSRLTVL.

J is TRBJ2-5 and V is TRBV7-2; TRBD2 agrees at 8 bases. CDR3 length: 17 residues. The germline V gene has CDR1 SGHTA and CDR2 FQGNSA. The J segment lost 1 base and the V segment lost 5 bases, leaving 12 bases of the junction unmatched. The chain's CDR3 is CASSPGVAGIAQETQYF. CDR3 nucleotide sequence: TGTGCCAGCAGCCCGGGGGTAGCGGGGATTGCCCAAGAGACCCAGTACTTC.

The rearrangement joins TRBV3-1 (or the pseudogene TRBV3-2) to TRBJ2-7; D is undetermined. Trimming removed 0 bases at V and 3 bases at J, with 6 bases between. CDR1 LGHDT and CDR2 YNNKEL come from the germline V gene (reference sequence). The CDR3 sequence is 13 residues long. CDR3 loop: CASSQDRRYEQYF. The CDR3 coding sequence is TGTGCCAGCAGCCAAGACCGTCGCTACGAGCAGTACTTC.

This chain links TRBV6-5 with TRBJ1-1; tentative D call: TRBD1 (5 bases). Germline V gene data show CDR1 as MNHEY and CDR2 as SVGAGI. The CDR3 is 14 residues long. V dropped 6 bases and J dropped 0 bases, with 11 bases sitting between them. The CDR3 DNA reads TGTGCCAGCAGCGCGACAGACATGAACACTGAAGCTTTCTTT. Encoded protein: CASSATDMNTEAFF.

The chain joins TRBV30 to TRBJ2-5; the match to TRBD2 covers 9 bases. The CDR3 spans 12 residues. V lost 5 bases, J lost 5 bases, and 3 bases stayed unmatched. Germline V gives CDR1 GTSNPN, CDR2 SVGIG (reference sequence). The CDR3 loop is CAWGLAKETQYF. The CDR3 DNA reads TGTGCCTGGGGACTAGCGAAGGAGACCCAGTACTTC.

The CDR3 DNA sequence: TGTGCCACCTGGGGGCAGGGGGAAGCTTTCTTT. Translating gives CATWGQGEAFF. The gene calls are TRBV15 and TRBJ1-1, with D possibly TRBD1 on 6 matching bases. The germline V and J ends were trimmed by 8 bases and 8 bases, with 12 bases remaining between them. The germline V gene encodes CDR1 LNHNV and CDR2 YYDKDF (reference sequence). The CDR3 has 11 residues.

The V gene is TRBV6-4, the J gene TRBJ2-1; 7 nucleotides align to TRBD1. Germline lookup yields CDR1 MRHNA and CDR2 SNTAGT. The CDR3 sequence is 17 residues long. With 7 bases clipped from V and 1 base from J, the junction kept 13 bases outside the gene matches. The CDR3: CASTLGQELHSYNEQFF. CDR3 DNA: TGTGCCAGCACTCTAGGACAGGAGCTCCATTCCTACAATGAGCAGTTCTTC.

The rearrangement links TRBV10-3 to TRBJ1-1; D might be TRBD1 (6 bases). Germline V gene lookup returns CDR1 ENHRY and CDR2 SYGVKD. The CDR3 sequence is 13 residues long. V dropped 4 bases and J dropped 5 bases, with 11 bases sitting between them. The CDR3 spells CAISGTGRTEAFF. CDR3 DNA sequence: TGTGCCATCAGTGGTACAGGGCGGACTGAAGCTTTCTTT.

This clone has just a few counts. The rearrangement uses TRBV18 and TRBJ2-3; D might be TRBD1 (6 bases). The CDR3 loop spans 14 amino acids. Trimming took off 4 bases at V and 1 base at J, with 9 bases between the two ends. Germline CDR1 is KGHSH and CDR2 is LQKENI. As DNA, the CDR3 is TGTGCCAGCTCACGGGGGCTTGGCACAGATACGCAGTATTTT. Amino acids: CASSRGLGTDTQYF.

This chain joins TRBV7-6 and TRBJ2-6, with TRBD1 as a possible D gene (6 bases). This CDR3 comprises 15 residues. Per the germline V gene, CDR1 is SGHVS and CDR2 is FNYEAQ. The V end was cut by 7 bases, the J end by 2 bases, with 12 bases between. The CDR3 bases are TGTGCCAGCACAGAAGGGGGTGCTGGGGCCAACGTCCTGACTTTC. It codes for CASTEGGAGANVLTF. Full variable domain (rest looked up from reference TRBV7-6 and TRBJ2-6): GAGVSQSPRYKVTKRGQDVALRCDPISGHVSLYWYRQALGQGPEFLTYFNYEAQQDKSGLPNDRFSAERPEGSISTLTIQRTEQRDSAMYRCASTEGGAGANVLTFGAGSRLTVL.

This chain joins TRBV4-2 and TRBJ1-5; no definite D call. The CDR3 consists of 16 residues. V lost 0 bases and J 4 bases, leaving 13 bases between the germline ends. Germline CDR1 LGHNA, CDR2 YNFKEQ. The CDR3 coding sequence is TGTGCCAGCAGCCAAGATGGGGTAAGAGGGAATCAGCCCCAGCATTTT. Its protein is CASSQDGVRGNQPQHF.

This rearrangement joins TRBV10-1 to TRBJ2-7; 9 positions agree with TRBD1. The CDR3 spans 14 residues. Germline V gives CDR1 WNHNN, CDR2 SYGVQD (reference sequence). The trim removed 8 bases at V and 4 bases at J, leaving 9 bases unmatched. CDR3: CASAAGTGTYEQYF. CDR3 nucleotide sequence: TGCGCCAGCGCCGCCGGGACAGGGACGTACGAGCAGTACTTC.

The rearrangement uses TRBV7-9 and TRBJ1-4; D is unresolved. Germline CDR1 reads SEHNR; CDR2 reads FQNEAQ (reference sequence). V gave up 5 bases and J gave up 7 bases, with 11 bases separating them. CDR3 length: 13 amino acids. The CDR3 DNA is TGTGCCAGCAGCGAGACTGCGGGTGAAAAACTGTTTTTT. Translated: CASSETAGEKLFF.

The chain links TRBV14 to TRBJ1-1; the match to TRBD1 covers 7 bases. Trimming cost V 4 bases and J 3 bases; bases outside gene matches: 2. CDR3 size: 13 residues. Per germline, CDR1 SGHDN and CDR2 FVKESK. CDR3 bases: TGTGCCAGCAGCCCGACAGGGTACACTGAAGCTTTCTTT. This gives the protein CASSPTGYTEAFF.

The J gene is TRBJ2-7, the V gene TRBV7-9; either TRBD1 or TRBD2 may fit D (5 bases each). The CDR3 has 16 amino acids. Trimming removed 0 bases from V and 3 bases from J, with 15 bases in between. Germline V gene sequence: CDR1 SEHNR, CDR2 FQNEAQ (reference sequence). CDR3: CASSLALGDLLYEQYF. CDR3 DNA: TGTGCCAGCAGCTTAGCGCTGGGGGACCTCCTCTACGAGCAGTACTTC.

This chain joins TRBV6-5 and TRBJ1-1, with a possible D match to TRBD1 (5 bases). This CDR3 is 13 amino acids long. V lost 2 bases, J lost 12 bases, and 16 bases lay in between. CDR1 MNHEY and CDR2 SVGAGI come from the germline V gene. The CDR3 loop is CASSYLGIGATFF. DNA for the CDR3: TGTGCCAGCAGTTACCTCGGGATCGGGGCAACTTTCTTT.

Comment on this clone: One end of the junction is discordant with germline, which a read error may explain. The chain couples TRBV15 to TRBJ2-7; 9 bases line up with TRBD2. CDR1 LNHNV and CDR2 YYDKDF come from the germline V gene (reference sequence). This CDR3 has 15 residues. CDR3 sequence reads: CATRRGVAGAYEQYF. CDR3 coding DNA: TGTGCCACCAGAAGAGGGGTAGCGGGGGCCTACGAGCAGTACTTC.

The V gene is TRBV11-2, the J gene TRBJ1-5; D is unresolved. V was cut by 5 bases and J by 0 bases, with 17 bases left in between. The CDR3 consists of 17 residues. CDR1 and CDR2 (germline): SGHAT, FQNNGV. In DNA, the CDR3 is TGTGCCAGCAGCCCTCTCGCGGCAGGAGATAGCAATCAGCCCCAGCATTTT. Translation: CASSPLAAGDSNQPQHF.

The chain combines TRBV11-2 with TRBJ2-3; 8 bases are a match to TRBD2. Germline V gene sequence: CDR1 SGHAT, CDR2 FQNNGV. V gave up 5 bases and J gave up 4 bases; unmatched junction bases: 14. The CDR3 length is 17 residues. The CDR3 sequence is CASSTDLTGGPADTQYF. The CDR3 bases are TGTGCCAGCAGCACCGACTTAACGGGGGGGCCGGCAGATACGCAGTATTTT.

This chain's CDR3 is CASSYSGGRDTEAFF. Written as DNA, the CDR3 is TGTGCCAGCAGTTACTCGGGTGGGAGAGACACTGAAGCTTTCTTT. This rearrangement joins TRBV6-5 to TRBJ1-1, with D hard to call. Germline CDR1 is MNHEY and CDR2 is SVGAGI. The V end was cut by 0 bases, the J end by 3 bases, with 11 bases between. The CDR3 extends over 15 amino acids.

Here the CDR3 DNA reads TGTGCCAGCGCACCGTCGGGACAATACAATGAGCAGTTCTTC. Residues: CASAPSGQYNEQFF. The chain couples TRBV9 to TRBJ2-1; TRBD1 might be the D (6 bases). The CDR3 consists of 14 residues. The ends were cut back, 7 bases at V and 4 bases at J, with 15 bases in the middle. Germline V gives CDR1 SGDLS, CDR2 YYNGEE.

This clone was seen a handful of times. V and J are TRBV5-4 and TRBJ2-3, with a weak D call TRBD2 (5 bases). The CDR3 is 16 residues long. Trimming removed 0 bases from V and 2 bases from J, with 13 bases in between. Germline loops: CDR1 SGHNT, CDR2 YYREEE (reference sequence). For the CDR3, the DNA is TGTGCCAGCAGCTTGGGTGCGGACTCTTTCACAGATACGCAGTATTTT. Translated: CASSLGADSFTDTQYF.

The V gene is TRBV7-9, the J gene TRBJ2-5; 9 bases are a match to TRBD1. Germline V gives CDR1 SEHNR, CDR2 FQNEAQ (reference sequence). The CDR3 contains 13 residues. The V and J ends lost 6 bases and 5 bases, in that order; junction bases with no gene match: 4. In DNA form, the CDR3 reads TGTGCCAGCAGACAGGGGGCAGAGGAGACCCAGTACTTC. Translation: CASRQGAEETQYF.

V gene TRBV10-3 combines with J gene TRBJ1-2; 9 bases align to TRBD1. Trimming took 7 bases from V and 8 from J; bases not matched to a gene: 11. In germline, CDR1 is ENHRY, CDR2 SYGVKD. The CDR3 runs 14 residues. The CDR3 loop reads CAIKPGQGPWGYTF. For the CDR3, the DNA is TGTGCCATCAAACCGGGACAGGGACCATGGGGCTACACCTTC.

The V call is TRBV6-6, the J call TRBJ2-3; TRBD2 matches at 7 bases. CDR1 MNHNY and CDR2 SVGAGI come from the germline V gene (reference sequence). This CDR3 has 14 residues. V lost 7 bases to trimming and J lost 1 base; unmatched junction nucleotides: 5. CDR3 nucleotides: TGTGCCAGCACCTTACTAGCGCGCACAGATACGCAGTATTTT. Protein: CASTLLARTDTQYF.